Listed below are T cell receptor beta chains from one sample, sequenced in a study of post-analysis software for immune sequencing data. TCRdb re-analysed the PCR reads in MiXCR, keeping a single row per CDR3 protein. The sample has approximately 730,000 distinct CDR3 sequences, about 43% seen once. The specimen sequenced was blood. These receptors were obtained from a girl aged 5-17 years with multiple sclerosis. The CDR3 runs from the conserved cysteine through the conserved F or W. The order of the fields is V gene, J gene, clone size, D gene, CDR3 DNA, CDR3 protein. D genes are given only for firm matches. A clone size is listed for some rows: how often the clone was seen (once, few, many), or a class if it is expanded.

>TRBV10-3|TRBJ2-5|-|TRBD2
TGTGCCATCAGTGACCTTGGACTAGCGGGAGAAAGGGAGACCCAGTACTTC
CAISDLGLAGERETQYF
>TRBV6-2/TRBV6-3|TRBJ2-7|-|-
TGTGCCAGCAGTTACTCATTGGGGAGCTCCTACGAGCAGTACTTC
CASSYSLGSSYEQYF
>TRBV20-1|TRBJ2-1|few|TRBD2
TGCAGTGCTAGACGGGTGGGAGGGAAGAATGAGCAGTTCTTC
CSARRVGGKNEQFF
>TRBV12-3/TRBV12-4|TRBJ1-4|-|-
TGTGCCAGCGGGAGGAGCGCAACTAATGAAAAACTGTTTTTT
CASGRSATNEKLFF
>TRBV11-2|TRBJ2-1|-|-
TGTGCCAGCAGCGCCACAGTTGGCGGATTATCCTACAATGAGCAGTTCTTC
CASSATVGGLSYNEQFF
>TRBV24-1|TRBJ2-1|few|TRBD2
TGTGCCACCAGTGACCTGACTAGCGGAGGGGGTTATGAGCAGTTCTTC
CATSDLTSGGGYEQFF
>TRBV20-1|TRBJ2-5|-|-
TGCAGTGCTCCGATCAGGGGCCCGTCCTCTTACAATGAGCAGTACTTC
CSAPIRGPSSYNEQYF
>TRBV2|TRBJ1-4|-|-
TGTGCCAGCAGTGAAGTCATTTTTGGGGGTTATAATGAAAAACTGTTTTTT
CASSEVIFGGYNEKLFF
>TRBV24-1|TRBJ2-6|-|-
TGTGCCACCAGTGGGACAGAAGGAACTGGGGCCAACGTCCCGACTTTC
CATSGTEGTGANVPTF
>TRBV7-6|TRBJ2-5|-|TRBD2
TGTGCCAGCAGCCCAATAGCGGGAGGGGACAATGAGCAGTACTTC
CASSPIAGGDNEQYF
>TRBV10-3|TRBJ2-7|once|-
TGTGCCGTTGGACCTAGGGGGGACGAGCAGTACTTC
CAVGPRGDEQYF
>TRBV12-3/TRBV12-4|TRBJ1-5|-|-
TGTGCCAGCAGTTTAGCGGCAGGGGGCAATCAGCCCCAGCATTTT
CASSLAAGGNQPQHF
>TRBV30|TRBJ2-1|few|-
TGTGCCTGGAGGCTAGCTGGAGGGGGTAGTGAGCAGTTCTTC
CAWRLAGGGSEQFF
>TRBV5-1|TRBJ1-1|-|-
TGCGCCAGCAGCTTGGCCGGCCCCTTGGACACTGAAGCTTTCTTT
CASSLAGPLDTEAFF
>TRBV29-1|TRBJ2-3|once|-
TGCAGCGTTCTAAGGACTAGCACAGATACGCAGTATTTT
CSVLRTSTDTQYF
>TRBV6-6|TRBJ2-5|few|-
TGTGCCAGCCGTTTGCCAGGGAGTAGGGAGACCCAGTACTTC
CASRLPGSRETQYF
>TRBV20-1|TRBJ2-5|few|-
TGCAGTGCAGGCGACGACAGACAAGAGACCCGGTACTTC
CSAGDDRQETRYF
>TRBV20-1|TRBJ1-5|-|-
TGCAGTGCTAGAGTCCACCCTGGAAGCAATCAGCCCCAGCATTTT
CSARVHPGSNQPQHF
>TRBV12-3/TRBV12-4|TRBJ1-5|few|-
TGTGCCAGCAGTTTAGCGCTTGTACCTAATCAGCCCCAGCATTTT
CASSLALVPNQPQHF
>TRBV4-1|TRBJ2-5|-|TRBD2
TGCGCCAGCAGCCAGGATCCCCCAACTAGCGGGATGGAGACCCAGTACTTC
CASSQDPPTSGMETQYF
>TRBV28|TRBJ2-3|-|-
TGTGCCAGTTCCCTCAGGTGGGGGGATACGCAGTATTTT
CASSLRWGDTQYF
>TRBV6-5|TRBJ2-7|-|-
TGTGCCAGCAGTTACTCGAGCCAGCCTAGCTACGAGCAGTACTTC
CASSYSSQPSYEQYF
>TRBV28|TRBJ2-5|few|TRBD2
TGTGCCAGCAGTCTCGGACTAGCGGTAAACCAAGAGACCCAGTACTTC
CASSLGLAVNQETQYF
>TRBV27|TRBJ1-1|-|TRBD1
TGTGCCAGCAGCCCCGGGGACAGGGGAGGGTGGACTGAAGCTTTCTTT
CASSPGDRGGWTEAFF
>TRBV5-1|TRBJ1-5|-|-
TGCGCCAGCAGCTTGGGTACAGGGATAGGGAATCAGCCCCAGCATTTT
CASSLGTGIGNQPQHF
>TRBV15|TRBJ2-7|-|TRBD1
TGTGCCACCAGCCCCGGACAGGGGGCTCCCTACGAGCAGTACTTC
CATSPGQGAPYEQYF
>TRBV12-3/TRBV12-4|TRBJ2-1|-|TRBD2
TGTGCCAGCAGTTTCAGCGGGAGAGATCGTAATGAGCAGTTCTTC
CASSFSGRDRNEQFF
>TRBV7-9|TRBJ2-1|-|TRBD1
TGTGCCAGCAGCACGCACAGGGGGCGCGAAGACAATGAGCAGTTCTTC
CASSTHRGREDNEQFF
>TRBV7-2|TRBJ2-2|-|-
TGTGCCAGCAGCACCAGGGTCGGGGAGCTGTTTTTT
CASSTRVGELFF
>TRBV25-1|TRBJ2-3|few|TRBD1
TGTGCCAGCAGTGAGGCACAGGGGACCACAGATACGCAGTATTTT
CASSEAQGTTDTQYF
>TRBV20-1|TRBJ2-1|-|-
TGCAGTGCTAGTCCCCAAAGCTCCTACAATGAGCAGTTCTTC
CSASPQSSYNEQFF
>TRBV7-3|TRBJ2-6|few|-
TGTGCCAGCAGCCTTCTGGCCTCTGGGGCCAACGTCCTGACTTTC
CASSLLASGANVLTF
>TRBV20-1|TRBJ2-7|once|TRBD2
TGCAGTGCTAGAGATTCTAGCGGGGGCTACGAGCAGTACTTC
CSARDSSGGYEQYF
>TRBV4-2|TRBJ2-1|-|TRBD2
TGTGCCAGCAGCCAAGTTGTATTAGCGGGAGGGGATGAGCAGTTCTTC
CASSQVVLAGGDEQFF
>TRBV9|TRBJ2-1|-|-
TGTGCCAGCACCTCTACGGGGGAGCCTAGGAATGAGCAGTTCTTC
CASTSTGEPRNEQFF
>TRBV15|TRBJ2-1|once|TRBD2
TGTGCCACCAGCAGAGATGCCCCTGAACTAGCGGGAGTACATGAGCAGTTCTTC
CATSRDAPELAGVHEQFF
>TRBV6-6|TRBJ2-5|few|-
TGTGCCAGCAGTTACGCGGGGAGAGGGGGAGGAGAGACCCAGTACTTC
CASSYAGRGGGETQYF
>TRBV5-1|TRBJ2-7|few|-
TGTGCCAGCAGCTTCGCAGGAGCCTACGAGCAGTACTTC
CASSFAGAYEQYF
>TRBV3-1|TRBJ2-7|-|TRBD1
TGTGCCAGCAGCCAAGTCGGGACAGGGATCCACGAGCAGTACTTC
CASSQVGTGIHEQYF
>TRBV20-1|TRBJ1-5|-|TRBD1
TGCAGTGCTAGAGAGCATACAGCAGGGGGCGAGTATGGTCAGCCCCAGCATTTT
CSAREHTAGGEYGQPQHF
>TRBV9|TRBJ1-4|few|TRBD1
TGTGCCAGCAGCGTAGAGGACAGGGGCACTAATGAAAAACTGTTTTTT
CASSVEDRGTNEKLFF
>TRBV6-2/TRBV6-3|TRBJ1-2|-|-
TGTGCCAGCAGTTACGCGAGTTTTAACTATGGCTACACCTTC
CASSYASFNYGYTF
>TRBV20-1|TRBJ2-1|-|-
TGCGGTGCTAGAGAAGTCAATTACAATGAGCAGTTCTTC
CGAREVNYNEQFF
>TRBV6-6|TRBJ2-1|few|TRBD2
TGTGCCAGCAGTAACCCCGGGACTAGCGGTTACAATGAGCAGTTCTTC
CASSNPGTSGYNEQFF
>TRBV11-2|TRBJ2-1|-|-
TGTGCCAGCAGCTTATACGTGCGAGGGAGCTCCTACAATGAGCAGTTCTTC
CASSLYVRGSSYNEQFF
>TRBV3-1|TRBJ2-1|-|TRBD1
TGTGCCAGCAGCCAAGGTCAGGGGGCTTACAATGAGCAGTTCTTC
CASSQGQGAYNEQFF
>TRBV20-1|TRBJ2-7|-|-
TGCAGTGCTAGCCGAGGGGCTTCCTACAATGAGCAGTACTTC
CSASRGASYNEQYF
>TRBV7-8|TRBJ2-5|-|TRBD2
TGTGCCAGCAGCCCCAGACTGGAGCTAGCGGCACAAGAGACCCAGTACTTC
CASSPRLELAAQETQYF
>TRBV4-2|TRBJ2-5|few|TRBD2
TGTGCCAGCAGCCAAGGGGTACTAGCGGGAGAAGAGACCCAGTACTTC
CASSQGVLAGEETQYF
>TRBV7-2|TRBJ1-2|-|-
TGTGCCAGCAGCCAACAAAACTATGGCTACACCTTC
CASSQQNYGYTF
>TRBV12-3/TRBV12-4|TRBJ2-5|-|-
TGTGCCAGCAGTTTAGAAGGGCAGGGAACAGAGACCCAGTACTTC
CASSLEGQGTETQYF
>TRBV29-1|TRBJ2-1|-|TRBD2
TGCAGCGTCGGGACTAGCGGGAGGGCCCTCAATGAGCAGTTCTTC
CSVGTSGRALNEQFF
>TRBV20-1|TRBJ2-1|-|TRBD2
TGCAGTGCTAGAGCCGGGACTAGTTACAATGAGCAGTTCTTC
CSARAGTSYNEQFF
>TRBV20-1|TRBJ2-5|-|TRBD1
TGCAGTGGGGCCGGGACAGCCAAAGAGACCCAGTACTTC
CSGAGTAKETQYF
>TRBV9|TRBJ2-1|-|TRBD2
TGTGCCAGCAGCGCTAGCGGGAGGACCTACAATGAGCAGTTCTTC
CASSASGRTYNEQFF
>TRBV7-2|TRBJ2-3|-|-
TGTGCCAGCAGCCCTGGGAGAAGGGTAGATACGCAGTATTTT
CASSPGRRVDTQYF
>TRBV7-6|TRBJ2-7|-|TRBD2
TGTGCCAGCAGCCCCAACCCGGGACTAGCGTACGAGCAGTACTTC
CASSPNPGLAYEQYF
>TRBV5-1|TRBJ2-6|few|-
TGCGCCAGCAGCTTGGCCTTCATTGACAGTCACTCTGGGGCCAACGTCCTGACTTTC
CASSLAFIDSHSGANVLTF
>TRBV6-6|TRBJ2-4|-|-
TGTGCCAGCAGGGGTTTGGACAACCTAGCCAAAAACATTCGGTACTTC
CASRGLDNLAKNIRYF